The 25 T cell receptor beta chains below come from one sample, sequenced in a study of early T cells in non-severe SARS-CoV-2 infection. TCRdb reanalysed the 5' RACE reads using MiXCR and keeps one entry per CDR3 protein. This table has roughly 81,000 distinct CDR3 sequences, roughly an eighth appearing once. The sequenced sample was whole blood. These receptors all stem from an adult who was a healthcare worker with PCR-confirmed SARS-CoV-2 infection or an uninfected control (not recorded which).

This clonotype was observed at least ten times. The J gene is TRBJ1-2, the V gene TRBV28; D perhaps matches TRBD1 (6 bases). Germline CDR1 MDHEN, CDR2 SYDVKM. Trimming cost V 6 bases and J 7 bases, with 12 bases left between them. This CDR3 contains 12 residues. The chain's CDR3 is CASRTGLGGYTF. Written as DNA, the CDR3 is TGTGCCAGCAGAACAGGGTTGGGTGGCTACACCTTC.

This clonotype was detected ten times or more. The CDR3 nucleotides read TGCAGTGCTAGAGATTTGGGATCTCGTAATGAAAAACTGTTTTTT. This translates into CSARDLGSRNEKLFF. The chain recombines TRBV20-1 with TRBJ1-4, with D hard to call. Looked up from germline, CDR1 is DFQATT and CDR2 is SNEGSKA (reference sequence). V lost 0 bases and J 4 bases, leaving 12 bases between the germline ends. The CDR3 consists of 15 residues.

In this sample, this clonotype turned up many times. The CDR3 loop is CASSRRAETKNIQYF. The CDR3 bases are TGTGCCAGCAGCCGCCGGGCGGAGACCAAAAACATTCAGTACTTC. The chain carries TRBV28 and TRBJ2-4; D remains unclear. From germline, CDR1 is MDHEN and CDR2 SYDVKM. V lost 6 bases and J lost 2, with 14 bases in between. The CDR3 runs to 15 residues.

This clonotype came up many times. V usage is TRBV14 and J usage is TRBJ2-7, with TRBD1 matching over 7 bases. Germline values: CDR1 SGHDN, CDR2 FVKESK. This CDR3 has 14 residues. J lost 4 bases, V lost 5 bases, and 8 bases had no gene match. The CDR3 nucleotides read TGTGCCAGCAGCAGGGGACAGACCCTATACGAGCAGTACTTC. This gives the protein CASSRGQTLYEQYF.

V gene TRBV10-3 combines with J gene TRBJ2-2, with 11 positions matching TRBD2. The ends lost 6 bases at V and 4 bases at J; junction bases unmatched: 7. This CDR3 comprises 16 residues. Germline lookup yields CDR1 ENHRY and CDR2 SYGVKD. DNA for the CDR3: TGTGCCATCAGCCTACTAGCGGGAGCTAGCACCGGGGAGCTGTTTTTT. Translated, it gives CAISLLAGASTGELFF.

This clonotype occurred many times. The CDR3 loop reads CASRAGTGFSPLHF. For the CDR3, the DNA is TGTGCCAGCAGGGCCGGGACAGGGTTCTCACCCCTCCACTTT. V gene TRBV12-3 or TRBV12-4 combines with J gene TRBJ1-6; TRBD1 matches 9 bases. CDR3 size: 14 residues. The junction had 7 bases not matched to a gene; V was cut back by 6 bases and J by 10 bases.

This clonotype occurred a few times. The CDR3, as DNA: TGTGCCAGCAGCTCATACAGGGTCGCGAACACCGGGGAGCTGTTTTTT. This sequence encodes CASSSYRVANTGELFF. V and J are TRBV5-4 and TRBJ2-2, with a possible D match to TRBD1 (6 bases). The V and J ends lost 3 bases and 0 bases respectively, with 12 bases between them. Per germline, CDR1 SGHNT and CDR2 YYREEE (reference sequence). CDR3 length: 16 amino acids.

In regard to this clonotype: Being one base from a much bigger clone, this may be a read error. For the CDR3, the DNA is TGTGTCAGCAGTGAGGGTCAGGGAAATTCACCCCTCCACTTT. This sequence encodes CVSSEGQGNSPLHF. The chain carries TRBV2 and TRBJ1-6; tentative D call: TRBD1 (5 bases). This CDR3 comprises 14 residues. Germline loops: CDR1 SNHLY, CDR2 FYNNEI.

This clonotype was counted a few times. The chain carries TRBV28 and TRBJ2-7; TRBD1 aligns across 8 bases. The CDR3 is 15 amino acids. The germline V gene has CDR1 MDHEN and CDR2 SYDVKM. Germline trimming cut 4 bases from V and 5 bases from J; bases unmatched to any gene: 10. CDR3 coding DNA: TGTGCCAGCAGTTGGTGGACAGGGAGCGTGAACGAGCAGTACTTC. This encodes CASSWWTGSVNEQYF.

This clonotype was detected a few times. This CDR3 is CASSLVGTNEQFF. The CDR3 nucleotides read TGCGCCAGCAGCTTGGTAGGGACGAATGAGCAGTTCTTC. The rearrangement joins TRBV5-1 to TRBJ2-1; D possibly matches TRBD1 or TRBD2 (5 bases each). The CDR3 contains 13 residues. Germline V gene data show CDR1 as SGHRS and CDR2 as YFSETQ. The V end lost 0 bases, the J end lost 7 bases, and 8 bases lay between the germline ends.

This clonotype appeared many times. J is TRBJ2-2 and V is TRBV12-3 or TRBV12-4; D is perhaps TRBD1 (7 bases). The V end was cut by 5 bases, the J end by 0 bases, with 16 bases between. The CDR3 is 17 residues long. The CDR3 region is CASSAHIRGANTGELFF. The DNA for the CDR3 is TGTGCCAGCAGTGCCCACATCAGGGGGGCGAACACCGGGGAGCTGTTTTTT.

There are many counts of this clonotype. This chain connects TRBV18 to TRBJ1-4; 7 bases fit TRBD1. The ends lost 6 bases at V and 4 bases at J; junction bases unmatched: 11. This CDR3 contains 16 residues. The germline CDR1 and CDR2 sequences are KGHSH and LQKENI. The CDR3 spells CASSPTTGQHNEKLFF. DNA for the CDR3: TGTGCCAGCTCGCCAACAACGGGACAGCATAATGAAAAACTGTTTTTT.

This clonotype appeared a few times. J is TRBJ1-1 and V is TRBV18, with a tentative D call TRBD1 (5 bases). Between the trimmed V and J ends, which lost 6 bases and 11 bases, there was a span of 19 bases. The CDR3 loop spans 13 amino acids. Germline V gives CDR1 KGHSH, CDR2 LQKENI. The CDR3 DNA is TGTGCCAGCTCTCCCATGGGGCAGGGTGAGGCTTTCTTT. This sequence encodes CASSPMGQGEAFF.

This clonotype was recorded at least ten times. At one boundary the junction diverges from the germline segment, which might be a read error. The J gene is TRBJ1-2, the V gene TRBV6-5; D remains unclear. Per the germline V gene, CDR1 is MNHEY and CDR2 is SVGAGI. This CDR3 comprises 13 residues. CDR3 loop: CASSFSGIDLSFF. The CDR3, as DNA: TGTGCCAGCAGTTTTTCCGGGATCGACCTCTCCTTCTTC.

This clonotype was counted many times. The chain couples TRBV5-6 to TRBJ1-2; D is uncertain. There are 12 residues in the CDR3. V shed 2 bases and J shed 8 bases, with 10 bases lying between them. In germline, CDR1 is SGHDT, CDR2 YYEEEE. CDR3 nucleotides: TGTGCCAGCAGCTTCGAGAGCGAGGGCTACACCTTC. Translating gives CASSFESEGYTF.

This clonotype was found many times. The DNA for the CDR3 is TGTGCCAGCAGCTTTACTAGAGCCTGGGGGACCCAGTACTTC. It encodes CASSFTRAWGTQYF. The chain employs TRBV11-2 and TRBJ2-5; D possibly corresponds to TRBD2 (5 bases). Between the trimmed V and J ends, which lost 3 bases and 7 bases, there was a span of 15 bases. The CDR3 is made up of 14 amino acids. Germline-derived CDR1 and CDR2 are SGHAT and FQNNGV.

This clonotype was observed a handful of times. The rearrangement links TRBV6-5 to TRBJ2-7, with a tentative D call TRBD1 (5 bases). Deletions cut 0 bases from V and 1 base from J, with 16 bases between. Looked up from germline, CDR1 is MNHEY and CDR2 is SVGAGI. This CDR3 region has 17 residues. The DNA for the CDR3 is TGTGCCAGCAGTTACTCCTACCCCAGGGTGGCGTCCTACGAGCAGTACTTC. Amino acid sequence: CASSYSYPRVASYEQYF.

Comments on this clonotype: Possible read error: a much larger clone is one base away. The chain links TRBV12-3 or TRBV12-4 to TRBJ1-5, with D unclear. The CDR3 extends over 13 amino acids. The germline V and J ends were trimmed by 6 bases and 5 bases, with 11 bases remaining between them. The CDR3 reads CASSLAVYQPQHF. The CDR3 region has the DNA TGTGCCAGCAGCCTCGCGGTCTATCAGCCCCAGCATTTT.

V usage is TRBV3-1 and J usage is TRBJ1-2; the D is unclear. CDR3 size: 14 residues. Trimming left V 0 bases short and J 8 bases short, with 13 bases between. The germline CDR1 and CDR2 sequences are LGHDT and YNNKEL (reference sequence). The CDR3: CASSQDRGIGGYTF. CDR3 bases: TGTGCCAGCAGCCAAGATCGGGGAATTGGAGGCTACACCTTC.

This clonotype was observed many times. The chain has TRBV10-2 and TRBJ2-1, with 8 nucleotides matching TRBD2. Germline CDR1 WSHSY, CDR2 SAAADI. V shed 6 bases and J 5 bases; nucleotides not matched to a gene: 12. This CDR3 is built from 16 residues. CDR3 loop: CASRPPQREWDNEQFF. The CDR3 nucleotides are TGCGCCAGCAGACCACCTCAGCGGGAGTGGGACAATGAGCAGTTCTTC.

At least ten counts were recorded for this clonotype. The rearrangement uses TRBV21-1 and TRBJ2-2. TRBV21-1 is labeled a pseudogene. The CDR3 spans 17 residues. In nucleotides, the CDR3 is TGTGCCAGCAGCAAAACCTGGGGTACTATGGGTACCGGGGAGCTGTTTTTT. This encodes CASSKTWGTMGTGELFF.

V is TRBV28 and J is TRBJ2-3; D is undetermined. Germline loops: CDR1 MDHEN, CDR2 SYDVKM. The length of the CDR3 is 14 residues. Between the trimmed V and J ends, which lost 5 bases and 2 bases, there was a span of 11 bases. The CDR3 protein is CASSPRTTTDTQYF. The CDR3 nucleotides are TGTGCCAGCAGTCCCCGGACCACCACAGATACGCAGTATTTT.

This clonotype came up many times. The chain has TRBV25-1 and TRBJ1-2, with unresolved D. CDR1 is MGHDK and CDR2 is SYGVNS in the germline V gene. Trimming pared 7 bases from V and 3 bases from J, leaving 15 bases between. The CDR3 loop spans 14 amino acids. CDR3 sequence: CASTRSGSYYGYTF. For the CDR3, the DNA is TGTGCCAGCACCAGGTCGGGCTCCTACTATGGCTACACCTTC.

This clonotype appeared many times. The V and J genes are TRBV6-5 and TRBJ2-5; TRBD1 matches 7 bases. CDR1 MNHEY and CDR2 SVGAGI come from the germline V gene. The CDR3 extends over 15 amino acids. After removal of 5 bases from V and 1 base from J, the junction contained 7 bases not matched to a gene. CDR3: CASSQIDRAQETQYF. CDR3 bases: TGTGCCAGCAGTCAGATCGACAGGGCCCAAGAGACCCAGTACTTC.

The V call is TRBV9, the J call TRBJ1-4; a possible D gene is TRBD1 (6 bases). The CDR3 totals 15 residues. V lost 2 bases to trimming and J lost 6 bases, with 14 bases between them. Germline V gene data show CDR1 as SGDLS and CDR2 as YYNGEE. The CDR3 protein is CASSVSGTFHEKLFF. In nucleotides, the CDR3 is TGTGCCAGCAGCGTCTCCGGGACATTTCATGAAAAACTGTTTTTT.